This is a list of T cell receptor beta chains from one sample in a study of blood T cell repertoires in COVID-19. Profiling relied on immunoSEQ multiplex PCR, and the TCRdb table lists in-frame clones only, not all of them. The table includes more than 250,000 clones, under 90% detected once. The sample comprised peripheral blood. Receptors were obtained from a human donor in a cohort sampled during active COVID-19. Both conserved end residues are part of each CDR3. D genes are given only for firm matches. Where a row states a size, it is once, few, many or the class of an expanded clone; other rows omit it.

V	length	J	size	D	CDR3	DNA
TRBV19	15	TRBJ1-4	few	TRBD1	CASSAGTATNEKLFF	TGTGCCAGTAGTGCCGGGACAGCAACTAATGAAAAACTGTTTTTT
TRBV18	11	TRBJ2-1	-	-	CASSPHYEQFF	TGTGCCAGCTCACCGCACTATGAGCAGTTCTTC
TRBV5-1	13	TRBJ2-7	-	-	CASSPEVAYEQYF	TGCGCCAGCAGCCCTGAGGTCGCCTACGAGCAGTACTTC
TRBV4-1	19	TRBJ2-1	-	TRBD2	CASSQVAPTSGSAYNEQFF	TGCGCCAGCAGCCAAGTCGCCCCGACTAGCGGGAGTGCGTACAATGAGCAGTTCTTC
TRBV27	14	TRBJ1-1	-	-	CASSPGWFDTEAFF	TGTGCCAGCAGTCCAGGGTGGTTCGACACTGAAGCTTTCTTT
TRBV5-1	15	TRBJ1-2	-	TRBD1	CASSTGQGYYYGYTF	TGCGCCAGCAGCACGGGACAGGGCTACTACTATGGCTACACCTTC
TRBV5-5	16	TRBJ2-7	-	TRBD1	CASSPTGAIISYEQYF	TGTGCCAGCAGCCCCACAGGGGCGATTATATCCTACGAGCAGTACTTC
TRBV6-4	15	TRBJ2-2	few	TRBD2	CASSDSSGGAGELFF	TGTGCCAGCAGTGACTCGAGCGGGGGGGCCGGGGAGCTGTTTTTT
TRBV3-1/TRBV3-2	13	TRBJ1-1	-	-	CASSQGRATEAFF	TGTGCCAGCAGCCAAGGCAGGGCGACTGAAGCTTTCTTT
TRBV7-6	16	TRBJ2-2	-	TRBD2	CASSSLGAAGFGELFF	TGTGCCAGCAGCTCCCTTGGGGCAGCGGGGTTCGGGGAGCTGTTTTTT
TRBV5-1	14	TRBJ1-5	few	-	CASSLTGVNQPQHF	TGCGCCAGCAGCTTAACGGGGGTCAATCAGCCCCAGCATTTT
TRBV6-2/TRBV6-3	15	TRBJ1-3	-	-	CASSYSSSSGNTIYF	TGTGCCAGCAGTTACTCTTCCTCCTCTGGAAACACCATATATTTT
TRBV28	10	TRBJ1-1	once	-	CASGGLGAFF	TGTGCCAGCGGAGGCCTTGGGGCTTTCTTT
TRBV28	18	TRBJ2-5	-	TRBD2	CASSSPGLAGVLQETQYF	TGTGCCAGCAGTTCACCGGGACTAGCGGGGGTGCTACAAGAGACCCAGTACTTC
TRBV5-5	19	TRBJ2-1	-	TRBD2	CASSLVFPSGGSSYNEQFF	TGTGCCAGCAGCTTGGTCTTCCCTAGCGGAGGAAGCTCCTACAATGAGCAGTTCTTC
TRBV4-2	18	TRBJ2-3	-	TRBD2	CASSQVRLAGGNTDTQYF	TGTGCCAGCAGCCAAGTTAGGCTAGCGGGGGGCAACACAGATACGCAGTATTTT
TRBV28	14	TRBJ2-7	-	-	CASSLLGRVHEQYF	TGTGCCAGCAGTTTACTGGGGCGCGTGCACGAGCAGTACTTC
TRBV5-1	17	TRBJ2-5	-	-	CASSWGLLGEGEETQYF	TGCGCCAGCAGCTGGGGGCTCCTCGGGGAAGGGGAGGAGACCCAGTACTTC
TRBV7-2	13	TRBJ2-3	-	-	CASSKGSTDTQYF	TGTGCCAGCAGCAAGGGGAGCACAGATACGCAGTATTTT
TRBV19	14	TRBJ1-4	-	TRBD1	CASSQTGSSEKLFF	TGTGCCAGTAGCCAGACAGGGTCGAGTGAAAAACTGTTTTTT
TRBV3-1/TRBV3-2	16	TRBJ1-1	-	TRBD1	CASSPGTGGAYTEAFF	TGTGCCAGCAGCCCGGGGACAGGGGGCGCTTACACTGAAGCTTTCTTT
TRBV18	12	TRBJ2-7	-	-	CASSPLGDEQYF	TGTGCCAGCTCACCCTTGGGAGACGAGCAGTACTTC
TRBV9	16	TRBJ1-5	-	-	CASNARRTVSNQPQHF	TGTGCCAGCAACGCCCGTCGGACAGTTAGCAATCAGCCCCAGCATTTT
TRBV19	15	TRBJ2-7	-	TRBD2	CASSNPGGRNYEQYF	TGTGCCAGTAGTAACCCCGGCGGGAGGAACTACGAGCAGTACTTC
TRBV23-1	15	TRBJ2-5	-	TRBD1	CASRLLTGGVETQYF	TGCGCCAGCAGGCTACTGACAGGGGGTGTGGAGACCCAGTACTTC
TRBV13	13	TRBJ1-4	-	-	CASSSPDSRILFF	TGTGCCAGCAGCTCCCCGGACAGTCGAATACTGTTTTTT
TRBV2	13	TRBJ2-7	-	TRBD2	CASISGSTYEQYF	TGTGCCAGTATTAGCGGGTCTACCTACGAGCAGTACTTC
TRBV6-2/TRBV6-3	15	TRBJ1-5	-	-	CASSYSGAPNQPQHF	TGTGCCAGCAGTTACTCGGGGGCCCCGAATCAGCCCCAGCATTTT
TRBV9	19	TRBJ2-1	-	TRBD2	CARVGKGLATLSSYNEQFF	TGTGCCAGGGTAGGTAAAGGACTAGCGACGTTAAGCTCCTACAATGAGCAGTTCTTC